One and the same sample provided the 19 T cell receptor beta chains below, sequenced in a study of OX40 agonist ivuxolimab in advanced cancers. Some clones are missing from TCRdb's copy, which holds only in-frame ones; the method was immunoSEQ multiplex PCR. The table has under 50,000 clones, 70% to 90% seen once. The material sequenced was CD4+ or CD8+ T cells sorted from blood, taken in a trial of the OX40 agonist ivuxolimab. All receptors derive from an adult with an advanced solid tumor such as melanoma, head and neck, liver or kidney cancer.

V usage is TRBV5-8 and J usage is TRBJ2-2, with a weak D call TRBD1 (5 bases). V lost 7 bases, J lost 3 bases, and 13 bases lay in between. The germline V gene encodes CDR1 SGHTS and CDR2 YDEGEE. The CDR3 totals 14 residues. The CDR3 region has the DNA TGTGCCAGCCGTTTAGGGGAATACACCGGGGAGCTGTTTTTT. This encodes CASRLGEYTGELFF.

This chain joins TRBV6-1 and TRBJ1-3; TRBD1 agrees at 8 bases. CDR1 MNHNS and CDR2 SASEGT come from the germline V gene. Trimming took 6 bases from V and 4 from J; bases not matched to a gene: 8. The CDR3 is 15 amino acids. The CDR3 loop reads CASRPGQAYGNTIYF. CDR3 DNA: TGTGCCAGCAGACCGGGACAGGCCTACGGAAACACCATATATTTT.

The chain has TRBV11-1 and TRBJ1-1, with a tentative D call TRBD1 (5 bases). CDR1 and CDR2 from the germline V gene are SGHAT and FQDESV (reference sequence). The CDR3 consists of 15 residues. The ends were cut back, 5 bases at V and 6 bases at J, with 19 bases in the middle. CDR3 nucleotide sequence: TGTGCCAGCAGCCCCCACATTGGGGCCCCTTCTGAAGCTTTCTTT. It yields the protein CASSPHIGAPSEAFF.

CDR3 in DNA: TGCGCCAGCAGACTAGCGGGAGGGGAGGAGACCCAGTACTTC. As protein: CASRLAGGEETQYF. The chain uses TRBV10-2 and TRBJ2-5, with 13 positions matching TRBD2. CDR1 WSHSY and CDR2 SAAADI come from the germline V gene. The V segment lost 6 bases and the J segment 5 bases; nucleotides outside the gene matches: 3. This CDR3 has 14 residues.

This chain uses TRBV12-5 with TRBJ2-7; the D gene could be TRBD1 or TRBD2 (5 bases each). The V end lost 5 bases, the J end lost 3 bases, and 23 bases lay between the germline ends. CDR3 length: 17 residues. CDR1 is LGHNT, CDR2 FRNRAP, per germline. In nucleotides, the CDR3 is TGTGCTAGTGGTGGGTCCCACATGAGAGGGGCGCGCTACGAGCAGTACTTC. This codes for CASGGSHMRGARYEQYF.

Written as DNA, the CDR3 is TGTGCCAGCAGAACAGTTTCCGAGCAGTTCTTC. Protein sequence: CASRTVSEQFF. The V call is TRBV6-6, the J call TRBJ2-1; D not certain. Trimming took off 6 bases at V and 10 bases at J, with 10 bases between the two ends. CDR1 and CDR2 from the germline V gene are MNHNY and SVGAGI (reference sequence). The CDR3 covers 11 residues.

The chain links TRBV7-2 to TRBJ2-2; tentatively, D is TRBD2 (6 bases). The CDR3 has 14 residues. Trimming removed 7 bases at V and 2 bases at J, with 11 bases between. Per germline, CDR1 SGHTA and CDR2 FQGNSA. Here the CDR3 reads CASKSGYNTGELFF. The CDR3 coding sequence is TGTGCCAGCAAGAGCGGGTACAACACCGGGGAGCTGTTTTTT.

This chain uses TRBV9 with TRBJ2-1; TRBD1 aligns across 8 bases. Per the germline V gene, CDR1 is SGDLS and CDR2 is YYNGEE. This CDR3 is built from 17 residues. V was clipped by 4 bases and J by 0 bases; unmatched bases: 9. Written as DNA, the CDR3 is TGTGCCAGCAGCCCCCGGGACAGGCATAGCTCCTACAATGAGCAGTTCTTC. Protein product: CASSPRDRHSSYNEQFF.

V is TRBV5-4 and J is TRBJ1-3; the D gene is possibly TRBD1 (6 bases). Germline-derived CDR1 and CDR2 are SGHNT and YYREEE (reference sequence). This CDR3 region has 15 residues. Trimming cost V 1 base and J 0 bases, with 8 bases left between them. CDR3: CASSLYRASGNTIYF. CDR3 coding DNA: TGTGCCAGCAGCTTGTACAGGGCCTCTGGAAACACCATATATTTT.

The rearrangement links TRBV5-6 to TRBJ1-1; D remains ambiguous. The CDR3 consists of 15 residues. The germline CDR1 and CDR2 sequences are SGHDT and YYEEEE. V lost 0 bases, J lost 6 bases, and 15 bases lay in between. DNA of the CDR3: TGTGCCAGCAGCTTGGAGTATCAGAAAAAGCCTGAAGCTTTCTTT. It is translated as CASSLEYQKKPEAFF.

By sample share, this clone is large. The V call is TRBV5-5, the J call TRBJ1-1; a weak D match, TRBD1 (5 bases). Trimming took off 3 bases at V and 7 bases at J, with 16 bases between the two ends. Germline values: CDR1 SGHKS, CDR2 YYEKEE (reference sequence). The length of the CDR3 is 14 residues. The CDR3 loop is CASSYLPGPGEAFF. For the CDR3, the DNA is TGTGCCAGCAGCTACTTACCGGGACCTGGTGAAGCTTTCTTT.

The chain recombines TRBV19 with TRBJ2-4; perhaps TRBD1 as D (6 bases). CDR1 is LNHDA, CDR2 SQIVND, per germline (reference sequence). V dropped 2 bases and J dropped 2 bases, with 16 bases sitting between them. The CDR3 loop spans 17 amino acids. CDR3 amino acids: CASSILGRGESKNIQYF. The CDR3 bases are TGTGCCAGTAGTATATTGGGCAGGGGCGAATCCAAAAACATTCAGTACTTC.

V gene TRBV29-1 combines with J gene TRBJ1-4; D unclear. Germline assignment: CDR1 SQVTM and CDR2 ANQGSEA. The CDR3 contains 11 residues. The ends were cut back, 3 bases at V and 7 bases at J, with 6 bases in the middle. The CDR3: CSVDWGEKLFF. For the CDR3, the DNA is TGCAGCGTTGACTGGGGTGAAAAACTGTTTTTT.

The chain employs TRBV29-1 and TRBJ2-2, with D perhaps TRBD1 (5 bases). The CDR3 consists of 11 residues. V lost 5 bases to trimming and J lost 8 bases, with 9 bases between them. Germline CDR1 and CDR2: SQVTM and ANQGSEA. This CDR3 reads CSVLDRGELFF. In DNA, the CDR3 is TGCAGCGTTCTCGACAGAGGGGAGCTGTTTTTT.

The CDR3 coding sequence is TGTGCCAGCAGCTTAGACACCGAGACCCAGTACTTC. The encoded protein is CASSLDTETQYF. The chain combines TRBV11-3 with TRBJ2-5, with D unclear. The CDR3 is made up of 12 amino acids. Trimming cost V 0 bases and J 5 bases, with 4 bases left between them. Germline-derived CDR1 and CDR2 are SGHNT and YENEEA.

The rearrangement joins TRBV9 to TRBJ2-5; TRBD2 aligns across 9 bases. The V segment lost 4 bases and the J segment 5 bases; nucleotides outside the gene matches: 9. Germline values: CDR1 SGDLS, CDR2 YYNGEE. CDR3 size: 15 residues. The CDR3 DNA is TGTGCCAGCAGCCTGACCGGGACTAGCCTTGAGACCCAGTACTTC. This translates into CASSLTGTSLETQYF.

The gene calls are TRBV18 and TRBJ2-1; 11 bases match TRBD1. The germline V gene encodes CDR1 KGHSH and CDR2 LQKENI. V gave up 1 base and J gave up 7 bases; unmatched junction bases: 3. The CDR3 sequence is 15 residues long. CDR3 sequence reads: CASSPQGTGGNEQFF. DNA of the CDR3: TGTGCCAGCTCACCACAGGGGACAGGGGGGAATGAGCAGTTCTTC.

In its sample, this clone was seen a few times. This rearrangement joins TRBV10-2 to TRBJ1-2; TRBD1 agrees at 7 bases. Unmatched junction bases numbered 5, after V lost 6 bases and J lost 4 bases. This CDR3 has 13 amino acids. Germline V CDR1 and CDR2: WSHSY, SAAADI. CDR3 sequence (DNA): TGCGCCAGCAGCGACAGGGTCGTCTATGGCTACACCTTC. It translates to CASSDRVVYGYTF.

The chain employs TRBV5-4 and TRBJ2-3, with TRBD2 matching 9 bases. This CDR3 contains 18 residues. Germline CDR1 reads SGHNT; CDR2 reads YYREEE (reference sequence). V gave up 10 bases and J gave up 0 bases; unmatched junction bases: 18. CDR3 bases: TGTGCCGGCGAAGATCGTGGTAGCGGGGGTACTAGCACAGATACGCAGTATTTT. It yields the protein CAGEDRGSGGTSTDTQYF.